These T cell receptor beta chains were read from a single sample in a study of blood T cells in healthy people across ages. TCRdb re-analysed the 5' RACE reads in MiXCR, keeping a single row per CDR3 protein. The table lists about 1.6 million distinct CDR3 sequences, about 35% of them singletons. The sample consisted of blood. These receptors were taken from a woman in her 30s in good health. The CDR3 runs from the conserved cysteine through the conserved F or W. Fields, in order: D gene, clone size, J gene, V gene, CDR3 DNA, CDR3 protein. The D gene is left open where the match is weak. Rows may omit the clone size; those that give it use once, few, many or a size class.

D gene: NA
clone size: many
J gene: TRBJ2-1
V gene: TRBV20-1
CDR3 DNA: TGCAGTGCTAGAGATACGAGGGGAGTCAATGAGCAGTTCTTC
CDR3 protein: CSARDTRGVNEQFF

D gene: NA
clone size: NA
J gene: TRBJ1-2
V gene: TRBV4-1
CDR3 DNA: TGCGCCAGCAATCAAGATAGGCCCGAGAACTTCACCTTC
CDR3 protein: CASNQDRPENFTF

D gene: TRBD2
clone size: few
J gene: TRBJ2-7
V gene: TRBV28
CDR3 DNA: TGTGCCATAACCTCCGGGACTAGCGGGCGCGAGCAGTACTTC
CDR3 protein: CAITSGTSGREQYF

D gene: NA
clone size: few
J gene: TRBJ2-5
V gene: TRBV7-8
CDR3 DNA: TGTGCCAGCAGCCGCGCCTTGACAGAAGAGACCCAGTACTTC
CDR3 protein: CASSRALTEETQYF

D gene: TRBD1
clone size: few
J gene: TRBJ2-3
V gene: TRBV4-1
CDR3 DNA: TGCGCCAGCAGCCAAGATGCAGGGACAGCTACAGATACGCAGTATTTT
CDR3 protein: CASSQDAGTATDTQYF

D gene: NA
clone size: NA
J gene: TRBJ2-1
V gene: TRBV24-1
CDR3 DNA: TGTGCCACCAGTGGGCAGACTTCATCCTACAATGAGCAGTTCTTC
CDR3 protein: CATSGQTSSYNEQFF

D gene: NA
clone size: once
J gene: TRBJ2-7
V gene: TRBV6-4
CDR3 DNA: TGTGCCAGCAGTGACTCGAAGCACGAGCAGTACTTC
CDR3 protein: CASSDSKHEQYF

D gene: NA
clone size: NA
J gene: TRBJ1-1
V gene: TRBV6-5
CDR3 DNA: TGTGCCAGCAGACCTGGACAGCCCAGCACTGAAGCTTTCTTT
CDR3 protein: CASRPGQPSTEAFF

D gene: NA
clone size: few
J gene: TRBJ2-5
V gene: TRBV18
CDR3 DNA: TGTGCCAGCTCACCAAGAGGACAGCTCCAAGAGACCCGGTACTTC
CDR3 protein: CASSPRGQLQETRYF

D gene: NA
clone size: few
J gene: TRBJ2-7
V gene: TRBV9
CDR3 DNA: TGTGCCAGCAGCGTCGGACAGTTTGGCACCTACGAGCAGTACTTC
CDR3 protein: CASSVGQFGTYEQYF

D gene: NA
clone size: NA
J gene: TRBJ1-1
V gene: TRBV7-4
CDR3 DNA: TGTGCCAGCAGTTTCTCGAGACTCCTGAACACTGAAGCTTTCTTT
CDR3 protein: CASSFSRLLNTEAFF

D gene: NA
clone size: NA
J gene: TRBJ1-4
V gene: TRBV15
CDR3 DNA: TGTGCCACCAGCAGAGTTCCGATGGCCGCCGATGAAAAACTGTTTTTT
CDR3 protein: CATSRVPMAADEKLFF